The 9 T cell receptor beta chains reported below all come from one sample, sequenced in a study of neoadjuvant anti-PD-1 for oral cavity cancer. Measured with immunoSEQ multiplex PCR; TCRdb has only the in-frame clones, and not every one. The sample holds tens of thousands of clones, roughly four fifths seen once. The sample consisted of PBMCs, taken before nivolumab (anti-PD-1) treatment. These receptors were collected from a person aged 35-79 years with oral cavity squamous cell carcinoma.

This clone was seen a handful of times. The chain joins TRBV5-1 to TRBJ1-1, with 9 bases fitting TRBD1. The CDR3 contains 14 residues. Germline V CDR1 and CDR2: SGHRS, YFSETQ. The J segment lost 5 bases and the V segment lost 9 bases, leaving 11 bases of the junction unmatched. The CDR3 DNA reads TGCGCCACCACCGGGGGACAGGGAGGAACTGAAGCTTTCTTT. This translates into CATTGGQGGTEAFF.

This rearrangement joins TRBV28 to TRBJ1-1; D remains unclear. This CDR3 contains 18 residues. CDR1 is MDHEN, CDR2 SYDVKM, per germline. V gave up 3 bases and J gave up 0 bases, with 20 bases separating them. CDR3 coding DNA: TGTGCCAGCAGTTTGGATCTGGCGGCAGTCTCCATGAACACTGAAGCTTTCTTT. Amino acids: CASSLDLAAVSMNTEAFF.

The J gene is TRBJ1-2, the V gene TRBV2, with TRBD1 as a possible D gene (5 bases). CDR1 and CDR2 from the germline V gene are SNHLY and FYNNEI. Between the trimmed V and J ends, which lost 3 bases and 1 base, there was a span of 12 bases. The CDR3 is 15 residues long. CDR3 in DNA: TGTGCCAGCAGTGAGGGGGACGGAATTAACTATGGCTACACCTTC. Protein product: CASSEGDGINYGYTF.

The V gene is TRBV6-1, the J gene TRBJ2-7; D gene unclear. Germline values: CDR1 MNHNS, CDR2 SASEGT. Trimming removed 0 bases from V and 3 bases from J, with 9 bases in between. The CDR3 is 14 residues long. CDR3 coding DNA: TGTGCCAGCAGTGAAGCTTCGAACAGCTACGAGCAGTACTTC. Its translation is CASSEASNSYEQYF.

Note on this clone: A junction end diverges from the germline sequence, so it may reflect a read error. The chain joins TRBV5-4 to TRBJ2-5; perhaps D is TRBD1 or TRBD2 (5 bases each). Germline V gene lookup returns CDR1 SGHNT and CDR2 YYREEE (reference sequence). The CDR3 loop spans 13 amino acids. In nucleotides, the CDR3 is TGTGCCAGCAGCGGCCGGGACCAGGAGACCCAGTACTTC. Translation gives CASSGRDQETQYF.

V and J are TRBV7-8 and TRBJ2-5; TRBD2 is a possible D gene (5 bases). The V and J ends lost 1 base and 1 base respectively, with 7 bases between them. Germline values: CDR1 SGHVS, CDR2 FQNEAQ. The CDR3 is made up of 14 amino acids. Written as DNA, the CDR3 is TGTGCCAGCAGCTTAGGTCGGGGCCAAGAGACCCAGTACTTC. The encoded protein is CASSLGRGQETQYF.

In regard to this clone: A much larger clone sits a single nucleotide away, making a read error possible. V and J are TRBV6-5 and TRBJ1-1; tentative D call: TRBD1 (6 bases). Germline V gives CDR1 MNHEY, CDR2 SVGAGI. The CDR3 runs to 13 residues. V was trimmed by 6 bases and J by 1 base, leaving 9 bases between them. CDR3 loop: CASSPTGNTEAFF. The CDR3 DNA is TGTGCCAGCAGCCCGACAGGGAACACTGAAGCTTTCTTT.

The rearrangement joins TRBV27 to TRBJ2-1; the D gene could be TRBD1 or TRBD2 (5 bases each). Germline lookup yields CDR1 MNHEY and CDR2 SMNVEV (reference sequence). Trimming removed 4 bases from V and 10 bases from J, with 20 bases in between. This CDR3 is built from 15 residues. CDR3 amino acids: CASSYQIEGIGEQFF. In DNA form, the CDR3 reads TGTGCCAGCAGTTACCAGATCGAGGGGATCGGAGAGCAGTTCTTC.

The rearrangement joins TRBV7-8 to TRBJ2-7, with 8 nucleotides matching TRBD1. J was trimmed by 4 bases and V by 3 bases; bases with no gene match: 5. The germline V gene encodes CDR1 SGHVS and CDR2 FQNEAQ. The CDR3 has 14 amino acids. The CDR3 nucleotides are TGTGCCAGCAGCTTGGTGGACAGGGTATACGAGCAGTACTTC. Translating it yields CASSLVDRVYEQYF.